This TCR beta chain was profiled in a study of shared clonotypes between healthy human individuals (dated by TCRdb to the early 2020s). Turning to the overall study: The cohort included a few men and a couple of women between 18 and 49 years of age. For each donor, three plates each were used for CD4 naive and CD4 memory, two plates were used for CD8 naive, and one plate was used for CD8 memory. To estimate repertoire size and how much clonotypes are shared between individuals, the study performed deep sequencing of blood TCR repertoires from five healthy adults. Different laboratories and diverse techniques were used to prepare libraries and sequence TCR repertoires, to increase sequencing depth and limit assay-specific biases. Each donor's leukapheresis produced roughly between roughly 0.85 and 9.5 billion PBMCs.

CD8 naive samples were obtained by positive selection for CCR7 among CD45RO-negative cells, yielding a CD45RA+CCR7+ population from which TemRA cells were excluded. The donors were healthy, HIV-negative adults with no recently reported acute infections or vaccinations. Only Caucasian adults living in Nashville, Tennessee, USA were represented among the donors. Blood was obtained by leukapheresis, after which PBMCs were separated by Ficoll-Histopaque density gradient centrifugation and cryopreserved in liquid nitrogen vapor phase. Analytical flow cytometry was used to check the purity and quantity of each magnetically sorted T cell population. Genomic DNA was isolated from every sorted fraction and measured by UV absorbance on a Nanodrop 2000c. Using the deep immunoSEQ assay, multiplex PCR amplified TCR CDR3 regions from genomic DNA. Extracted genomic DNA from each cell subset was distributed evenly across all wells of several immunoSEQ 96-well plates, and each plate was treated as a replicate. Each replicate PCR for sorted subsets received roughly 0.2 ug genomic DNA, equal to roughly 33,000 T cell genomes. Purified libraries were quantified with a Qubit 3.0 fluorometer, sized on a Bioanalyzer 2100, and re-quantified with the KAPA Library Quantification kit. Every immunoSEQ 96-well plate was sequenced on a separate single-read 150-cycle Illumina NextSeq 550 flow cell. Regarding the original processing steps: Because only junctional sequences without quality scores were contained in the immunoSEQ output, filtering matching that applied to full-length reads could not be performed. Sequences were annotated with PyIR, a Python wrapper for IgBLAST v1.9, and V/J genes and CDR3 were assigned using IMGT germline references. Any read was removed if the V/J assignment was weak (E-value above 1e-6), the CDR3 was missing, or the read contained stop codons, out-of-frame junctions, or ambiguous translated residues. A V3J clonotype was defined by an identical inferred V gene, J gene, and CDR3 amino acid sequence. Percentage overlap between repertoires was computed as shared unique clonotypes divided by the size of the smaller repertoire. RTK rarefaction, the Chao1 estimator, and Recon v2.1 estimates of unobserved clonotypes were used to assess repertoire richness. Generation probabilities were computed with OLGA for all TCRbeta clonotypes obtained by the gDNA method from four donors. TCRdb provides this immuneACCESS table in a form limited to in-frame rearrangements. Some clones are lacking; in checked studies, under half of them reflect an unresolved V gene, and why the rest are absent is not known. V and J calls and clone size follow that table, whereas D and trimming were derived from the DNA. This sample is represented by around 2,100,000 clones; roughly 95% of them were singletons. The top ten hold 1.2% of the sample.

The research as a whole found: Pairwise subsampling led to the expectation that sequencing depth would affect the degree of clonotype sharing among donors. Sharing across a few donors was observed for around 4.8% of naive CD4, around 3.5% of naive CD8, over 2% of memory CD4, and less than 0.45% of memory CD8 clonotypes. Rarefaction of sorted-subset datasets indicated incomplete sequencing despite the large sequencing depth. Compared with non-shared clonotypes, clonotypes shared by all four sorted-subset donors had higher generation probabilities. Only blood was sampled, and tissue TCR repertoires likely differ from those in blood. Estimated clonotype richness was generally larger for naive than for memory subsets. The genetic and exposure-history diversity represented was limited by the small number of donors.

The CDR3, from cysteine to phenylalanine, totals 16 residues. Kept here is only the CDR3 DNA, which spans 48 bases and is read in frame from base 1. Trimming costs V 5 bases and J 5 bases, and their ends lie 20 bases apart. The germline V gene (reference sequence) sets CDR1 to MNHNY and CDR2 to SVGAGI. Points on this clone: Its antigen remains undetermined. No base quality values were provided; no much bigger clone lies one nucleotide off.

The sample taken for sequencing was naive CD8+ T cells sorted from blood. Explained via the paper, the cell subset or site label denotes: CD45RA+CCR7+. The receptor comes from a man aged 18 to 35 in good health. The receptor chain draws on TRBV6-6 and TRBJ2-3; a weak D assignment points to TRBD1 (5 bases agree). The CDR3 corresponds to CASSQRIQGAGDTQYF. In nucleotide form, the sequence is TGTGCCAGCAGTCAGAGGATCCAGGGTGCAGGAGATACGCAGTATTTT.